The clone carrying this T cell receptor beta chain was detected a few times. Antigen: not known. Germline and junction disagree at one end, which may indicate a read error. The data were obtained in a study of identical twins. Study-level findings and limits: Insertions ran lower in abundant cord blood beta clonotypes, though not in memory repertoires. Instead of following the same donors, the conclusions were based on cross-sectional statistical analysis. Possibly, invariant MAIT and iNKT cells partly confounded zero-insertion analyses.

Unique molecular identifiers were present on cDNA, and template switching added a universal primer site. TCRdb passed the 5' RACE reads through MiXCR, listing each CDR3 protein once. The sample records 350,000 to 450,000 distinct CDR3 sequences, less than 20% being singletons. Sample: naive T cells sorted from blood. This TCR came from a man aged 50 to 59 in good health.

The CDR3 DNA reads TGTGCTAGCAGCCGGGACAGGGCCAATGAGCAGTTCTTC. The encoded protein is CASSRDRANEQFF. V gene TRBV7-7 combines with J gene TRBJ2-1; 9 positions agree with TRBD1. Germline-derived CDR1 and CDR2 are SSHAT and FNYEAQ (reference sequence). The CDR3 extends over 13 amino acids.